Listed below are T cell receptor beta chains from one sample, sequenced in a study of tumor-infiltrating lymphocytes in primary liver carcinoma. Each CDR3 protein is one row after TCRdb ran MiXCR on the multiplex PCR reads. The sample has 60,000 to 90,000 distinct CDR3 sequences, almost 70% seen once; the top ten hold about 27%. Specimen: liver tumor tissue from sampling region 4. The receptors originated from a middle-aged man with primary liver carcinoma and hepatitis B virus infection. Each CDR3 is given with its conserved first and last residue. The order of the fields is D gene, V gene, clone size, J gene, CDR3 DNA, CDR3 protein. The D gene is left open where the match is weak. Size tells how often a clone was seen (once, few, many) or the class of an expanded clone, and some rows leave it out.

d_call: TRBD2; v_call: TRBV7-8; clone_size: .; j_call: TRBJ2-1; cdr3_nt: TGTGCCAGCACCATGCTACCCGGGGCTAGCGGGAGATGGGAGCAGTTCTTC; cdr3_aa: CASTMLPGASGRWEQFF
d_call: TRBD1; v_call: TRBV7-8; clone_size: many; j_call: TRBJ1-2; cdr3_nt: TGTGCCAGCAGCTTCGGACAGGCGGACTATGGCTACACCTTC; cdr3_aa: CASSFGQADYGYTF
d_call: TRBD1; v_call: TRBV28; clone_size: many; j_call: TRBJ2-6; cdr3_nt: TGTGCCAGCAGGGGGGACAGCCCCTCTGGGGCCAACGTCCTGACTTTC; cdr3_aa: CASRGDSPSGANVLTF
d_call: .; v_call: TRBV13; clone_size: once; j_call: TRBJ2-7; cdr3_nt: TGTGCCAGCAGTGGCCAAGGGACCCCCTACGAGCAGTACTTC; cdr3_aa: CASSGQGTPYEQYF
d_call: .; v_call: TRBV25-1; clone_size: many; j_call: TRBJ2-5; cdr3_nt: TGTGCCAGCCAAGGACTGGAAACCCAGTACTTC; cdr3_aa: CASQGLETQYF
d_call: TRBD1; v_call: TRBV7-9; clone_size: .; j_call: TRBJ1-5; cdr3_nt: TGTGTCAGCAGAGGACAGGAGAATCAGTCCCAGCATTTT; cdr3_aa: CVSRGQENQSQHF
d_call: .; v_call: TRBV5-5; clone_size: .; j_call: TRBJ1-1; cdr3_nt: TGTGTCAGCAGCGGGAGGGACATTGAAGCTTTCTTT; cdr3_aa: CVSSGRDIEAFF
d_call: .; v_call: TRBV11-1; clone_size: .; j_call: TRBJ2-3; cdr3_nt: TGTGTGAGCAGCCGCAGGGGTCGCTACCCCACAGATACGCATTATTTT; cdr3_aa: CVSSRRGRYPTDTHYF
d_call: TRBD1; v_call: TRBV6-5; clone_size: .; j_call: TRBJ1-5; cdr3_nt: TGTGCCAGCAGTTGCCGGGACAGAAGCACAGAAACGCAGCATTTT; cdr3_aa: CASSCRDRSTETQHF
d_call: TRBD1; v_call: TRBV29-1; clone_size: many; j_call: TRBJ1-2; cdr3_nt: TGCAGCGTTGAAGATCAGAGGACAGGGGCATCTGGCTACACCTTC; cdr3_aa: CSVEDQRTGASGYTF
d_call: .; v_call: TRBV5-5; clone_size: many; j_call: TRBJ2-2; cdr3_nt: TGTGCCAGCAGCTTGGACGGGTTTGTCGCCACCGGGGAGCTGTTTTTT; cdr3_aa: CASSLDGFVATGELFF
d_call: TRBD2; v_call: TRBV28; clone_size: many; j_call: TRBJ2-7; cdr3_nt: TGTGCCAGCAGTCCAAGCGGGACGGACGAGCAGTACTTC; cdr3_aa: CASSPSGTDEQYF
d_call: TRBD2; v_call: TRBV29-1; clone_size: .; j_call: TRBJ2-3; cdr3_nt: TGCAGTGTTTCGGGAGGGCCGGTGGAAGATACGCAGTGTTTT; cdr3_aa: CSVSGGPVEDTQCF
d_call: .; v_call: TRBV6-5; clone_size: .; j_call: TRBJ1-1; cdr3_nt: TGTGCCATCAGTTTCGACGACTCGAACACTGAAGCTTTCTTT; cdr3_aa: CAISFDDSNTEAFF
d_call: .; v_call: TRBV2; clone_size: .; j_call: TRBJ2-5; cdr3_nt: TGTGCCAGTCTCCGAGCGTTCCAAGAGGCCCAGTACTTC; cdr3_aa: CASLRAFQEAQYF
d_call: TRBD2; v_call: TRBV12-3/TRBV12-4; clone_size: .; j_call: TRBJ2-1; cdr3_nt: TGTGTCAGCAGTCCTACGGGAGCGGGAGAAGGCTCCTACAATGAACAGTTCTTC; cdr3_aa: CVSSPTGAGEGSYNEQFF
d_call: .; v_call: TRBV6-6; clone_size: many; j_call: TRBJ2-5; cdr3_nt: TGTGCCAGCGCTGGCCAAGAGACCCAGTACTTC; cdr3_aa: CASAGQETQYF
d_call: .; v_call: TRBV11-2; clone_size: .; j_call: TRBJ2-1; cdr3_nt: TGCGCCGGCAGTTTAGATAGGTGGTCGGTTGAGCAGTCCTTC; cdr3_aa: CAGSLDRWSVEQSF
d_call: TRBD1; v_call: TRBV11-2; clone_size: .; j_call: TRBJ1-2; cdr3_nt: TGTGCCAACAGCCCAACCGACAGGGACCATGGCTACACCTTC; cdr3_aa: CANSPTDRDHGYTF
d_call: .; v_call: TRBV11-2; clone_size: few; j_call: TRBJ2-7; cdr3_nt: TGTACCAGCACCCCTTTGGAAGCGGCCCACTATGAGCAGTACTTC; cdr3_aa: CTSTPLEAAHYEQYF
d_call: TRBD1; v_call: TRBV4-1; clone_size: many; j_call: TRBJ1-4; cdr3_nt: TGCGCCAGCAGCCCCCCGACAGGGGGATGGTCTGAAAAACTGTTTTTT; cdr3_aa: CASSPPTGGWSEKLFF
d_call: .; v_call: TRBV11-2; clone_size: .; j_call: TRBJ2-3; cdr3_nt: TGTGCCAGCAGAGAACTCCGGGACTCATCAGGGGATATGCAGTATTTT; cdr3_aa: CASRELRDSSGDMQYF
d_call: TRBD1; v_call: TRBV29-1; clone_size: .; j_call: TRBJ2-3; cdr3_nt: TGCACCGTTGAACCTCCGGGACAGGGCCCAGATACGCAGTACTTT; cdr3_aa: CTVEPPGQGPDTQYF
d_call: .; v_call: TRBV11-2; clone_size: .; j_call: TRBJ2-7; cdr3_nt: TGTGCCAGTACCCCCTTGGAAGCGGCACACTACGTGCAGTACTTT; cdr3_aa: CASTPLEAAHYVQYF
d_call: TRBD1; v_call: TRBV6-4; clone_size: .; j_call: TRBJ2-1; cdr3_nt: TGTGCCAGCTGTTCCGAGACAGGGGAGTACAATGAGCAGTTCTTC; cdr3_aa: CASCSETGEYNEQFF
d_call: .; v_call: TRBV4-2; clone_size: medium-sized; j_call: TRBJ2-2; cdr3_nt: TGTGCCAGCAGCCAAGACCTACAGGGATCCGGGGAGCTGTTTTTT; cdr3_aa: CASSQDLQGSGELFF
d_call: TRBD1; v_call: TRBV2; clone_size: many; j_call: TRBJ2-7; cdr3_nt: TGTGCGAGCGCCGGGACAGTTCACTACGAGCAGTACTTC; cdr3_aa: CASAGTVHYEQYF
d_call: .; v_call: TRBV29-1; clone_size: few; j_call: TRBJ2-1; cdr3_nt: TGCAGTGTTCCACTGTCCCTGAGCAATGAGCAGTTCTTC; cdr3_aa: CSVPLSLSNEQFF